These 16 T cell receptor beta chains share one sample of origin, sequenced in a study of blood T cell repertoires in COVID-19. Produced via immunoSEQ multiplex PCR; TCRdb's table is partial and in-frame only. The data hold around 100,000 clones, with roughly nine tenths observed a single time. Sequences were obtained from peripheral blood. All receptors come from a man aged 25 to 45 in a cohort sampled during active COVID-19.

This chain connects TRBV14 to TRBJ1-2; 8 bases map to TRBD1. Germline CDR1 SGHDN, CDR2 FVKESK. The V and J ends lost 2 bases and 4 bases, in that order; junction bases with no gene match: 3. The CDR3 is 14 residues long. CDR3 in amino acids: CASSQQGAGYGYTF. CDR3 sequence (DNA): TGTGCCAGCAGCCAACAGGGGGCTGGCTATGGCTACACCTTC.

The rearrangement links TRBV27 to TRBJ2-1; TRBD2 aligns across 11 bases. There are 16 residues in the CDR3. Germline lookup yields CDR1 MNHEY and CDR2 SMNVEV (reference sequence). The V segment lost 5 bases and the J segment 5 bases; nucleotides outside the gene matches: 8. The CDR3 DNA follows: TGTGCCAGCAGTCCCTCGGGACTAGCGGTAAACAATGAGCAGTTCTTC. Translation gives CASSPSGLAVNNEQFF.

This clone was seen more than once but under ten times. The chain recombines TRBV11-2 with TRBJ2-1; maybe TRBD2 (5 bases). This CDR3 is built from 13 residues. V lost 6 bases to trimming and J lost 2 bases, with 8 bases between them. In germline, CDR1 is SGHAT, CDR2 FQNNGV. CDR3 nucleotides: TGTGCCAGCAGACAGACTACCTACAATGAGCAGTTCTTC. This encodes CASRQTTYNEQFF.

The chain couples TRBV5-1 to TRBJ1-4; a possible D gene is TRBD1 (5 bases). In germline, CDR1 is SGHRS, CDR2 YFSETQ. The V end lost 0 bases, the J end lost 7 bases, and 16 bases lay between the germline ends. The CDR3 has 16 residues. The CDR3 nucleotides read TGCGCCAGCAGCTTGGGGCACAGGAGCATGGGTGAAAAACTGTTTTTT. Its translation: CASSLGHRSMGEKLFF.

The chain employs TRBV9 and TRBJ2-2; possible D gene TRBD1, 6 bases. Germline V gives CDR1 SGDLS, CDR2 YYNGEE. Trimming pared 3 bases from V and 9 bases from J, leaving 15 bases between. The CDR3 contains 14 residues. DNA for the CDR3: TGTGCCAGCAGCGCGTACAGGGATGGTTGGGAGCTGTTTTTT. It yields the protein CASSAYRDGWELFF.

J is TRBJ1-1 and V is TRBV5-8, with D tentatively TRBD1 (6 bases). CDR1 SGHTS and CDR2 YDEGEE come from the germline V gene. V lost 4 bases and J lost 8, with 18 bases in between. The CDR3 runs to 14 residues. The CDR3 here is CASSRSGTGKEAFF. CDR3 coding DNA: TGTGCCAGCAGCCGCTCCGGCACAGGGAAGGAAGCTTTCTTT.

The CDR3 DNA reads as TGTGCCAGCAGCTTAGGAGGGTTAGGCACCGGGGAGCTGTTTTTT. Translating it yields CASSLGGLGTGELFF. This chain links TRBV7-3 with TRBJ2-2; D possibly corresponds to TRBD2 (6 bases). V lost 2 bases and J lost 4, with 11 bases in between. CDR3 length equals 15 residues. CDR1 SGHTA and CDR2 FQGTGA come from the germline V gene.

V gene TRBV9 combines with J gene TRBJ1-1; D remains unclear. Germline V gene sequence: CDR1 SGDLS, CDR2 YYNGEE. The CDR3 has 14 residues. V lost 0 bases and J 3 bases, leaving 9 bases between the germline ends. CDR3 coding DNA: TGTGCCAGCAGCGTAGGGGCGTTTGACACTGAAGCTTTCTTT. It encodes CASSVGAFDTEAFF.

This rearrangement joins TRBV30 to TRBJ2-7, with TRBD1 identical over 8 bases. The germline gives CDR1 GTSNPN, CDR2 SVGIG (reference sequence). V lost 8 bases and J lost 4; bases outside the gene matches: 13. The CDR3 extends over 14 amino acids. CDR3 in amino acids: CAGNPGTGTYEQYF. In DNA form, the CDR3 reads TGTGCCGGGAACCCCGGGACAGGTACTTACGAGCAGTACTTC.

In regard to this clone: A much bigger clone sits one base away, suggesting this may be a read error. Other nucleotide sequences from this sample produce the same CDR3. This chain links TRBV29-1 with TRBJ1-1; 8 bases map to TRBD1. The ends lost 7 bases at V and 1 base at J; junction bases unmatched: 2. CDR3 length: 12 amino acids. CDR1 is SQVTM and CDR2 is ANQGSEA in the germline V gene. The CDR3 DNA is TGCAGCGCTGGACAGGGGAACACTGAAGCTTTCTTT. It specifies CSAGQGNTEAFF.

This chain joins TRBV6-2 or TRBV6-3 and TRBJ2-6; the D gene is possibly TRBD2 (5 bases). The CDR3 covers 16 residues. Germline lookup yields CDR1 MNHEY and CDR2 SVGEGT. The V gene lost 2 bases and the J gene lost 2 bases, with 10 bases spanning the gap. The CDR3 protein is CASSYIGVAGANVLTF. The CDR3 region has the DNA TGTGCCAGCAGTTACATCGGGGTTGCTGGGGCCAACGTCCTGACTTTC.

DNA of the CDR3: TGTGCCAGCAGCTTTCCAGGGCCCTCCTACGAGCAGTACTTC. As protein: CASSFPGPSYEQYF. The gene calls are TRBV7-9 and TRBJ2-7; TRBD1 is a possible D gene (5 bases). Germline-derived CDR1 and CDR2 are SEHNR and FQNEAQ (reference sequence). The CDR3 is 14 amino acids. V lost 3 bases and J lost 0, with 9 bases in between.

J is TRBJ2-3 and V is TRBV24-1; TRBD2 matches at 8 bases. The CDR3 is 16 amino acids. CDR1 and CDR2 from the germline V gene are KGHDR and SFDVKD. The V gene end was trimmed by 7 bases and the J gene end by 0 bases; junction bases not matched to a gene: 8. CDR3 nucleotides: TGTGCCACCAGCGCCGGGGCGGGGGGAAGCACAGATACGCAGTATTTT. Residues: CATSAGAGGSTDTQYF.

The genes are TRBV5-4 and TRBJ2-1, with 7 positions matching TRBD2. V lost 4 bases, J lost 8 bases, and 12 bases stayed unmatched. Germline V gene sequence: CDR1 SGHNT, CDR2 YYREEE (reference sequence). There are 15 residues in the CDR3. The CDR3 nucleotides are TGTGCCAGCAGCCCTAGCGGCTATGGGGTGGATGAGCAGTTCTTC. Translating gives CASSPSGYGVDEQFF.

V usage is TRBV15 and J usage is TRBJ2-7; 9 bases are shared with TRBD1. The CDR3 covers 15 residues. Germline CDR1 LNHNV, CDR2 YYDKDF (reference sequence). Trimming took 0 bases from V and 6 from J; bases not matched to a gene: 6. The CDR3 nucleotides read TGTGCCACCAGCAGAGATAGGGACAGGGCGCTCGAGCAGTACTTC. This sequence encodes CATSRDRDRALEQYF.

CDR3 loop: CASNQGGSSYNSPLHF. CDR3 sequence (DNA): TGTGCCAGCAATCAGGGCGGGAGCTCCTATAATTCACCCCTCCACTTT. This chain connects TRBV5-4 to TRBJ1-6, with D possibly TRBD1 on 5 matching bases. V lost 6 bases to trimming and J lost 0 bases, with 13 bases between them. The length of the CDR3 is 16 residues. From germline, CDR1 is SGHNT and CDR2 YYREEE (reference sequence).